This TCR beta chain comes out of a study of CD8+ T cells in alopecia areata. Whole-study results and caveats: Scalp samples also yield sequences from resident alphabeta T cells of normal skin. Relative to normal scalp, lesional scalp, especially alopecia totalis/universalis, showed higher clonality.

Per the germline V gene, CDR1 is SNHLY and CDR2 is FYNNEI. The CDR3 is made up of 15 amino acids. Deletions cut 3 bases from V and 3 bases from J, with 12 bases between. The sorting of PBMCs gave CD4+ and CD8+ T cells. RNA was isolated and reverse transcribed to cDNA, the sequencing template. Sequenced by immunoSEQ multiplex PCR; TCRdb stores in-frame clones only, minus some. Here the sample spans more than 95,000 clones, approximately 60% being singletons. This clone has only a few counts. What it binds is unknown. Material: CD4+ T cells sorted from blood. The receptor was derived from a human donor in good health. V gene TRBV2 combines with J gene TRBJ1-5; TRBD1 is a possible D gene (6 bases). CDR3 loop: CASSDRGLDNQPQHF. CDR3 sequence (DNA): TGTGCCAGCAGTGATCGGGGGCTCGACAATCAGCCCCAGCATTTT. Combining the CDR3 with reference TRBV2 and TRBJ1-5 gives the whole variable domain EPEVTQTPSHQVTQMGQEVILRCVPISNHLYFYWYRQILGQKVEFLVSFYNNEISEKSEIFDDQFSVERPDGSNFTLKIRSTKLEDSAMYFCASSDRGLDNQPQHFGDGTRLSIL.